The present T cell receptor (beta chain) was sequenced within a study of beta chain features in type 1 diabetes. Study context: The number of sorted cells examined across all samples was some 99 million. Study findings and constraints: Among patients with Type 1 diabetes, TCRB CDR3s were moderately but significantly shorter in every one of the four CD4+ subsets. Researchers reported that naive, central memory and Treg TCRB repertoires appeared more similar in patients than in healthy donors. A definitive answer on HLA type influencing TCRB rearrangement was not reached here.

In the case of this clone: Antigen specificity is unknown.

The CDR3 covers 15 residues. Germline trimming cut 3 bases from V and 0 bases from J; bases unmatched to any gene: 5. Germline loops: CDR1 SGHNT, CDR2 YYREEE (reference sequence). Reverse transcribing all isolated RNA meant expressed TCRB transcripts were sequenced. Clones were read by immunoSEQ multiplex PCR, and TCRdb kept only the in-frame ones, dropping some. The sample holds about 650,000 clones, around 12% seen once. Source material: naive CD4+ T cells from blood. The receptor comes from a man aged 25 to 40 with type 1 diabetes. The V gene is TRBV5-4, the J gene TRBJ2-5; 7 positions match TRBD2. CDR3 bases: TGTGCCAGCAGCTCGGGGGGACCGTACCAAGAGACCCAGTACTTC. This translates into CASSSGGPYQETQYF.